The clone carrying this TCR beta chain was recorded once. What it binds is unknown. At one end, the junction sequence differs from germline, possibly due to a read error. Using 10%, 30% or 50% RNA, naive CD8 libraries were derived from approximately 20,000 to 1,000,000 sorted cells. Sorting defined naive CD8 T cells as CD8+CD4-CCR7+CD45RA+. This entry belongs to a study of molecular identifiers for immune sequencing clone quantification. A single record per CDR3 protein comes from TCRdb applying MiXCR to the PCR reads. The sample records 85,000 to 100,000 distinct CDR3 sequences, 24% being singletons. Study findings and constraints: Spiked Jurkat TCR RNA from one cell was reportedly detectable among over 800,000 naive cells.

This clonotype originated in a human donor in good health. Some libraries in this study had Jurkat cell RNA spiked in. Sequencing was carried out using naive CD8+ T cells from blood, with Jurkat cell RNA spiked in. Subset in this sample: FACS-sorted CD8+CD4-CCR7+CD45RA+ naive T cells.

CDR3 loop: CASSLSSDSFYGHTF. The DNA for the CDR3 is TGTGCCAGCAGTTTATCGTCGGACAGTTTCTATGGCCACACCTTC. The chain recombines TRBV27 with TRBJ1-2; the D gene is possibly TRBD1 (6 bases). CDR3 length: 15 amino acids. Germline V gene data show CDR1 as MNHEY and CDR2 as SMNVEV (reference sequence).